This T cell receptor beta chain was documented in a study of T cells in localized non-small cell lung cancer. TCRdb keeps only in-frame clones here, not all; method: immunoSEQ multiplex PCR. In the table there are 55,000 to 75,000 clones, roughly nine tenths of which are singletons. This clone occurred a few times. The antigen is not known. Whole-study results and caveats: There was higher T cell clonality in uninvolved adjacent lung than in tumor, and it was highest there. In adjacent lung, a median roughly 56 of the top 100 tumor clones were found.

CDR1 is SGHRS and CDR2 is YFSETQ in the germline V gene. CDR3 length equals 14 residues. V was clipped by 3 bases and J by 7 bases; unmatched bases: 5. The sequence was collected from a male donor at least 60 years old with stage III squamous cell lung carcinoma. J is TRBJ1-4 and V is TRBV5-1; 8 bases fit TRBD1. The source material was peripheral blood, sampled before any cancer treatment. CDR3 sequence: CASSSQGDGEKLFF. The CDR3, as DNA: TGCGCCAGCAGCTCACAGGGGGATGGTGAAAAACTGTTTTTT.